The clone carrying this T cell receptor beta chain came up a few times. The target antigen is unknown. CDR1 and CDR2 from the germline V gene are ENHRY and SYGVKD. J gave up 1 base and V 7 bases, and 1 base lay outside the gene matches. The CDR3 totals 17 residues. The sample comes from a study of early T cells in non-severe SARS-CoV-2 infection. About the study: The authors sequenced bulk RNA from unsorted whole blood, leaving chains unpaired. Study-level findings and limits: VDJdb matching favored anti-spike CD8 responses, missing private and CD4 specificities.

Unique molecular identifiers tagged individual cDNA molecules. Using its own MiXCR run on the 5' RACE reads, TCRdb lists one record per CDR3 protein. The repertoire has approximately 85,000 distinct CDR3 sequences, over 9% of them found once; the top ten carry approximately 7%. Sample: whole blood. The receptor comes from an adult who was a healthcare worker with PCR-confirmed SARS-CoV-2 infection or an uninfected control (not recorded which). V is TRBV10-3 and J is TRBJ2-6; 16 bases line up with TRBD2. The CDR3 sequence is CAIKGLAGGSGANVLTF. DNA of the CDR3: TGTGCCATCAAGGGACTAGCGGGAGGGTCTGGGGCCAACGTCCTGACTTTC.